This TCR beta chain was sequenced during a study of shared clonotypes between healthy human individuals. Study outcomes and limitations: Naive CD4 clonotype sharing across a handful of donors was 4% to 5%.

With respect to this clone: Its antigen is still unknown.

Into CD45RA+ naive and CD45RA-negative memory subsets, the CD4+ cells were split. Evenly divided among several immunoSEQ plates was the genomic DNA of each subset. TCRdb's copy holds only in-frame clones and misses some; the assay was immunoSEQ multiplex PCR. The sample has about 1 million clones; approximately 76% are singletons. Germline CDR1 and CDR2: MNHNY and SVGAGI (reference sequence). The CDR3 length is 12 residues. V was cut by 7 bases and J by 5 bases, with 11 bases left in between. The V gene is TRBV6-6, the J gene TRBJ1-1, with D tentatively TRBD1 (5 bases). The sequenced sample consisted of memory CD4+ T cells sorted from blood. This sample's subset: CD45RA-negative fraction. The sequence came from a man younger than 35 in good health. CDR3 loop: CASISGRTEAFF. CDR3 DNA sequence: TGTGCCAGCATATCAGGGAGAACTGAAGCTTTCTTT.